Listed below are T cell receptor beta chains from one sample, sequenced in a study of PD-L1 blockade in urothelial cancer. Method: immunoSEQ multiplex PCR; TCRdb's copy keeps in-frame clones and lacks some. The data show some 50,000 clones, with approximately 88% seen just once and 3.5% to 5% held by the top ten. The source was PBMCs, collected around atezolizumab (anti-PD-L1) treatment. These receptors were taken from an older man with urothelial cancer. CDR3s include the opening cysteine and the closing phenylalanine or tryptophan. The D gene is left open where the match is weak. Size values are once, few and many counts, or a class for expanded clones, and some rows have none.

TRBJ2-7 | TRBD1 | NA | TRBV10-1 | CASSGGQGYEQYF | TGCGCCAGCAGTGGGGGACAGGGGTACGAGCAGTACTTC
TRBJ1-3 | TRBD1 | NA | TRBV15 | CATSPLSTGPSGNTIYF | TGTGCCACCAGCCCCCTATCGACAGGGCCCTCTGGAAACACCATATATTTT
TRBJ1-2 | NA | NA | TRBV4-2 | CASSQPGVQASLINYGYTF | TGTGCCAGCAGCCAACCTGGGGTACAGGCATCTCTTATTAACTATGGCTACACCTTC
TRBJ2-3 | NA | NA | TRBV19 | CASIGPEDGSSTDTQYF | TGTGCCAGTATAGGACCTGAGGACGGGAGCAGCACAGATACGCAGTATTTT
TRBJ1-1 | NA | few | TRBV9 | CASSVDGGPMNTEAFF | TGTGCCAGCAGCGTAGATGGAGGTCCCATGAACACTGAAGCTTTCTTT
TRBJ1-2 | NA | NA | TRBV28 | CASRLDSLYGYTF | TGTGCCAGCAGACTCGACAGCCTATATGGCTACACCTTC
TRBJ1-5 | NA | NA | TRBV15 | CATTRDTNQPQHF | TGTGCCACCACCCGGGACACCAATCAGCCCCAGCATTTT
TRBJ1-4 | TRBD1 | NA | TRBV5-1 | CASSETAGQGNEKLFF | TGCGCCAGCAGCGAAACTGCTGGACAGGGTAATGAAAAACTGTTTTTT
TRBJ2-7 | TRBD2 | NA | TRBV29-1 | CSVVAGSDYEQYF | TGCAGCGTTGTAGCGGGATCCGACTACGAGCAGTACTTC
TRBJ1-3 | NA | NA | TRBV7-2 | CASSRTGNGNTIYF | TGTGCCAGCAGCCGAACAGGGAACGGAAACACCATATATTTT
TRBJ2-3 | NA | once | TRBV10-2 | CASSSLSADTQYF | TGCGCCAGCAGCTCCTTAAGCGCAGATACGCAGTATTTT
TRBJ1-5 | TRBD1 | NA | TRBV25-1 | CASSGTGDGQPQHF | TGTGCCAGCAGCGGGACAGGGGACGGCCAGCCCCAGCATTTT
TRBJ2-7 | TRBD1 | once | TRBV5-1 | CASSPGTDSYEQYF | TGCGCCAGCAGCCCAGGGACAGACTCCTACGAGCAGTACTTC
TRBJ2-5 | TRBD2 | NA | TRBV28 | CASSHTGTSGLGTQYF | TGTGCCAGCAGTCATACCGGGACTAGCGGACTAGGGACCCAGTACTTC
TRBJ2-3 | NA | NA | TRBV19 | CASSTLGSRTDTQYF | TGTGCCAGTAGTACCCTAGGTTCCCGCACAGATACGCAGTATTTT
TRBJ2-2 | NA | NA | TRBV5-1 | CASMSGGIAGELFF | TGCGCCAGCATGAGCGGAGGAATTGCCGGGGAGCTGTTTTTT
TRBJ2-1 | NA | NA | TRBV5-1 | CASSLPTGNEQFF | TGCGCCAGCAGCTTACCGACTGGCAATGAGCAGTTCTTC
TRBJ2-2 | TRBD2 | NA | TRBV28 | CASSPLGLAGGTGELFF | TGTGCCAGCAGTCCCCTTGGGCTAGCGGGAGGTACCGGGGAGCTGTTTTTT
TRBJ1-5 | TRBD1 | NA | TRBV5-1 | CASSKGQGDGQPQHF | TGCGCCAGCAGCAAGGGACAGGGGGATGGTCAGCCCCAGCATTTT
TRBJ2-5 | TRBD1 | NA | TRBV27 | CASRTQGAGETQYF | TGTGCCAGCAGGACTCAGGGGGCCGGGGAGACCCAGTACTTC
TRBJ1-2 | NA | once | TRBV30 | CAWSETGGGSGYTF | TGTGCCTGGAGCGAGACCGGCGGGGGGAGTGGCTACACCTTC
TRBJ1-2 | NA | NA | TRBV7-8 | CASSKRNTPNYGYTF | TGTGCCAGCAGTAAGAGGAATACCCCTAACTATGGCTACACCTTC
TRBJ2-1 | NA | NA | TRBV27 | CASSLSLLFDSSAEQFF | TGTGCCAGCAGTTTATCCCTACTATTTGACTCGAGTGCAGAGCAGTTCTTC
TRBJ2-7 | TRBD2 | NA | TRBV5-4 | CASSLGLAGGPVEQYF | TGTGCCAGCAGCTTAGGGTTAGCGGGAGGGCCGGTCGAGCAGTACTTC
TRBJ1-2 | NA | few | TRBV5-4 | CASSSGGSRGPTNYGYTF | TGTGCCAGCAGCTCGGGGGGGTCAAGGGGCCCAACAAACTATGGCTACACCTTC
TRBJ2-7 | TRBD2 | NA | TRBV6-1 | CASTTRGVYEQYF | TGTGCCAGCACCACACGGGGGGTCTACGAGCAGTACTTC
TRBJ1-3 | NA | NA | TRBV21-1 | CATQNKRTSGNTIYF | TGTGCCACGCAAAACAAACGCACCTCTGGAAACACCATATATTTT
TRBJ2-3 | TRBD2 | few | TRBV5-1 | CASSLGTSGPDTQYF | TGCGCCAGCAGCTTGGGGACTAGCGGACCAGATACGCAGTATTTT
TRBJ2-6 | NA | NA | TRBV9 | CASSVGSGQNSGANVLTF | TGTGCCAGCAGCGTAGGGAGCGGGCAGAACTCTGGGGCCAACGTCCTGACTTTC
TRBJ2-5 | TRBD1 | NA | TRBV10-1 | CASSRDRVEETQYF | TGCGCCAGCAGCCGGGACAGGGTCGAGGAGACCCAGTACTTC
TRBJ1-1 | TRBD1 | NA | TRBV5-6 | CASRQTGGTEAFF | TGTGCCAGCAGACAAACAGGGGGCACTGAAGCTTTCTTT
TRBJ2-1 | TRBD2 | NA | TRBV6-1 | CASSVGQGGSHEQFF | TGTGCCAGCAGTGTCGGGCAAGGCGGGAGTCATGAGCAGTTCTTC
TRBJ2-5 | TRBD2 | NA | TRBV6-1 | CASSGLAGALETQYF | TGTGCCAGCAGTGGCCTAGCGGGAGCGTTAGAGACCCAGTACTTC
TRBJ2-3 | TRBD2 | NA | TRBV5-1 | CASRRTSGLTDTQYF | TGCGCCAGCAGGAGGACTAGCGGACTCACAGATACGCAGTATTTT
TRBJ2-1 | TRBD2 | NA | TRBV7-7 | CASSPLTSGSKNEQFF | TGTGCCAGCAGCCCATTAACTAGCGGGAGTAAGAATGAGCAGTTCTTC
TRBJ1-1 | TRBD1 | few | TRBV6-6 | CASSSGQTNTEAFF | TGTGCCAGCAGTTCGGGACAGACGAACACTGAAGCTTTCTTT
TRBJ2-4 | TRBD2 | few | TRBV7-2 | CASSLTPGTSGRGNIQYF | TGTGCCAGCAGCTTAACCCCGGGGACTAGCGGGAGGGGAAACATTCAGTACTTC
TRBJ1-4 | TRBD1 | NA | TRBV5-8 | CASSLLVKDREEKLFF | TGTGCCAGCAGCTTGTTGGTGAAAGACAGGGAGGAAAAACTGTTTTTT
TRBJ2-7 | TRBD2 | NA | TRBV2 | CASSETSGRYEQYF | TGTGCCAGCAGTGAGACTAGCGGGAGGTACGAGCAGTACTTC
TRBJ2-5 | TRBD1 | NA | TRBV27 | CASSFLGTGGRETQYF | TGTGCCAGCAGTTTTCTCGGGACAGGGGGCCGAGAGACCCAGTACTTC
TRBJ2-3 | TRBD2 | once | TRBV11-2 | CASSLIIAGEADTQYF | TGTGCCAGCAGCTTAATAATAGCGGGAGAGGCAGATACGCAGTATTTT
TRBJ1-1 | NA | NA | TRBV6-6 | CASSYGRNTEAFF | TGTGCCAGCAGTTACGGCAGGAACACTGAAGCTTTCTTT
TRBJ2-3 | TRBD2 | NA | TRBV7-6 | CASSLSPPGGTTDTQYF | TGTGCCAGCAGCTTGTCCCCCCCGGGAGGCACAACAGATACGCAGTATTTT
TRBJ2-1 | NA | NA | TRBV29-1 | CSVERLGVDNEQFF | TGCAGCGTTGAAAGACTAGGTGTTGACAATGAGCAGTTCTTC
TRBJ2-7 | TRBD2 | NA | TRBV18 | CASSPTGTSGGSSYEQYF | TGTGCCAGCTCACCAACCGGGACTAGCGGGGGGAGCTCCTACGAGCAGTACTTC
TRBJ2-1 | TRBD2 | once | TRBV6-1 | CASSEVGWREVDNEQFF | TGTGCCAGCAGTGAAGTCGGCTGGCGGGAGGTGGACAATGAGCAGTTCTTC
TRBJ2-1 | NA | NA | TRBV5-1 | CASSVNPDSNEQFF | TGCGCCAGCAGCGTAAACCCCGACAGTAATGAGCAGTTCTTC
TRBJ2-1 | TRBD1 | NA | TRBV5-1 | CASSLTDRVPYNEQFF | TGCGCCAGCAGCCTTACGGACAGGGTCCCTTACAATGAGCAGTTCTTC
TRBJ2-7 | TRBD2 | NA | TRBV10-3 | CAISEKGPREGREEQYF | TGTGCCATCAGTGAGAAGGGGCCGCGGGAGGGCCGGGAAGAGCAGTACTTC
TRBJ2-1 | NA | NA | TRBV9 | CASNRLTGVNEQFF | TGTGCCAGCAACCGATTGACGGGAGTTAATGAGCAGTTCTTC
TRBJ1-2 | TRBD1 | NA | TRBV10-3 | CAIGDRGRGGYTF | TGTGCCATCGGGGACAGGGGGCGCGGTGGCTACACCTTC
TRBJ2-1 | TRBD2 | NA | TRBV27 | CASSIAGSSYNEQFF | TGTGCCAGCAGTATAGCGGGGAGCTCCTACAATGAGCAGTTCTTC
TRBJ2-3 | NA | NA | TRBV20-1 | CSALSTDTQYF | TGCAGTGCTCTTAGCACAGATACGCAGTATTTT
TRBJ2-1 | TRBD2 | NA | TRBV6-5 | CASSLGLAGHEQFF | TGTGCCAGCAGCCTAGGACTAGCAGGGCATGAGCAGTTCTTC
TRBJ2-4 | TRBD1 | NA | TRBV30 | CAWRGQGKNIQYF | TGTGCCTGGAGGGGACAGGGGAAAAACATTCAGTACTTC